This T cell receptor beta chain was retrieved from a study of OX40 agonist ivuxolimab in advanced cancers. Describing the broader study: Ivuxolimab, which targeted the costimulatory receptor OX40 (CD134), was an agonistic, fully human IgG2 monoclonal antibody. Intravenous ivuxolimab was administered to patients every 2 weeks at six dose levels: 0.01, 0.1, 0.3, 1.5, 3 and 10 mg/kg. Among the roughly 52 dose-escalation patients, 19 had hepatocellular carcinoma, about 15 melanoma, 9 renal cell carcinoma and 9 head and neck cancer. In the dose-escalation cohort, approximately 80% of patients were male, and the mean age was around 60 years with a range of about 20 to 90. Prior anti-PD-1, anti-PD-L1 or anti-CTLA-4 therapy was permitted, and checkpoint inhibitors had been received by around 40% of dose-escalation patients. Three dose-escalation patients achieved partial responses, one with hepatocellular carcinoma and two with cutaneous melanoma. The purpose of peripheral TCRbeta sequencing was to test whether ivuxolimab changed TCR sequence diversity and led to clonal T-cell expansion. The paper describes the monotherapy dose-escalation part (N = 52 patients) of the phase I trial of ivuxolimab.

Patients with autoimmune disease history or receiving systemic immunosuppression were excluded from the trial. Peripheral blood for TCR sequencing was drawn from every dose cohort at baseline, at cycle 4 day 1 and at cycle 7 day 1. Samples were obtained from an open-label, multicenter, first-in-human phase I dose-escalation trial of ivuxolimab. Adults with locally advanced or metastatic head and neck squamous cell, hepatocellular, melanoma or renal cell carcinoma were enrolled in the trial. Before TCR sequencing, CD4+ T cells and CD8+ T cells from peripheral blood were sorted into separate populations. General conclusions and limits of the study: Antigen specificity was not determined for the clonally expanded peripheral T cells. In partial responders in the 0.1-3.0 mg/kg groups, normalized peripheral clonal expansion was found to be among the lowest, especially among CD8+ T cells. Low levels of normalized T-cell clonal expansion were also seen in some patients who did not respond. After ivuxolimab, expanded clones were on average more numerous among CD8+ T cells than among CD4+ T cells. At doses from 0.1 to 3.0 mg/kg, clonal expansion was seen in both CD4+ and CD8+ blood T cells between baseline and week 6.

To sequence the TCRbeta CDR3 region, genomic DNA was isolated from the sorted cells. The immunoSEQ Assay was used to sequence the TCRbeta CDR3 regions. TCRdb took this table from immuneACCESS and kept in-frame rearrangements with V and J called. Such tables lack part of the clones; where checked against another copy, unresolved V genes explain under half of the gap, and the rest is unexplained. Recorded for this sample are under 85,000 clones; 90% to 95% of them occurred a single time. Approximately 0.69% of the sample is taken by the ten largest. For CDR1 and CDR2, the germline V gene lists MGHRA and YSYEKL. The cysteine opens and the phenylalanine closes a CDR3 of 17 amino acids. Solely the CDR3 DNA is kept, with 51 bases framed from the first base. Trimming leaves V shorter by 2 bases and J shorter by 4 bases, with the junction holding 11 bases beyond the gene matches. This clone appeared a few times. What antigen it recognizes has not been identified. One base away there is no much larger clone; base qualities are not given.

This TCR came from an adult with an advanced solid tumor such as melanoma, head and neck, liver or kidney cancer. The rearranged segments are TRBV4-1 and TRBJ1-2; TRBD1 aligns with 9 central bases. Sequenced here: CD4+ or CD8+ T cells sorted from blood, sampled in a trial of the OX40 agonist ivuxolimab. The DNA sequence is TGCGCCAGCAGCCAACAAACAGGGACAGGGTTGAGCTATGGCTACACCTTC. This codes for CASSQQTGTGLSYGYTF.